The clone carrying this TCR beta chain occurred a few times. TCRdb re-derived calls from the 5' RACE reads in MiXCR, one entry per CDR3 protein. The sample gives some 270,000 distinct CDR3 sequences, roughly 32% of which show up once; approximately 4.4% is in the top ten. The data were taken from a study of CD8 T cells in ankylosing spondylitis. The junction had 10 bases not matched to a gene; V was cut back by 5 bases and J by 8 bases. There are 14 residues in the CDR3. The sequence derives from a male donor with ankylosing spondylitis or in good health (not recorded which). Material for sequencing was blood, either unsorted or a sorted T cell fraction (not recorded which). The rearrangement joins TRBV12-3 or TRBV12-4 to TRBJ1-1; 8 bases are a match to TRBD1. DNA for the CDR3: TGTGCCAGCAGTAAAGGGCGGCAGGGGGCGGAAGCTTTCTTT. Encoded protein: CASSKGRQGAEAFF.